These 10 T cell receptor beta chains were sequenced from one sample in a study of T cell responses to AZD1222 COVID-19 vaccine. Profiling relied on immunoSEQ multiplex PCR, and the TCRdb table lists in-frame clones only, not all of them. The sample has approximately 71,000 clones, 60% to 85% seen once. Source: peripheral blood, taken on day 0 of AZD1222 vaccination. The receptors stem from an adult in good health.

The J gene is TRBJ1-2, the V gene TRBV19; 7 nucleotides agree with TRBD1. V lost 7 bases and J lost 3; bases outside the gene matches: 5. Per germline, CDR1 LNHDA and CDR2 SQIVND (reference sequence). The CDR3 covers 13 residues. The CDR3 sequence: CASTEQGYYGYTF. As DNA, the CDR3 is TGTGCCAGTACCGAACAGGGGTACTATGGCTACACCTTC.

The chain employs TRBV9 and TRBJ1-1; 7 nucleotides align to TRBD1. Germline V gene lookup returns CDR1 SGDLS and CDR2 YYNGEE. V lost 1 base and J lost 3; bases outside the gene matches: 12. The CDR3 has 17 amino acids. The CDR3 sequence is CASSVSDRSKRYTEAFF. CDR3 DNA: TGTGCCAGCAGCGTATCGGACAGGTCAAAAAGGTACACTGAAGCTTTCTTT.

The rearrangement joins TRBV7-2 to TRBJ2-4; tentative D call: TRBD2 (6 bases). Trimming stripped 6 bases from V and 15 bases from J, with 18 bases between. CDR1 is SGHTA and CDR2 is FQGNSA in the germline V gene. This CDR3 has 12 amino acids. CDR3 protein: CASREGQRNLYF. The CDR3 DNA reads as TGTGCCAGCAGGGAGGGGCAGCGGAACCTGTACTTC.

This clone was observed a single time. V gene TRBV2 combines with J gene TRBJ2-3; 7 bases fit TRBD1. Germline-derived CDR1 and CDR2 are SNHLY and FYNNEI. J was trimmed by 3 bases and V by 11 bases; bases with no gene match: 11. CDR3 length: 14 amino acids. In DNA, the CDR3 is TGTGCCTCAACTCGACAGGGAGCGACAGATACGCAGTATTTT. Its translation: CASTRQGATDTQYF.

The V and J genes are TRBV5-5 and TRBJ1-1; no clear D. V was trimmed by 1 base and J by 2 bases, leaving 15 bases between them. Germline assignment: CDR1 SGHKS and CDR2 YYEKEE (reference sequence). This CDR3 has 16 amino acids. The CDR3 region is CASSLSWRAGNTEAFF. The CDR3 DNA is TGTGCCAGCAGCTTGTCGTGGAGGGCTGGAAACACTGAAGCTTTCTTT.

This clone was detected once. The chain joins TRBV6-5 to TRBJ2-1, with unresolved D. This CDR3 is built from 13 residues. CDR1 is MNHEY, CDR2 SVGAGI, per germline. Trimming took off 6 bases at V and 12 bases at J, with 18 bases between the two ends. The DNA for the CDR3 is TGTGCCAGCAGCAGCCCCAGCGACTTGCGGCAGTTCTTC. Its protein product is CASSSPSDLRQFF.

This clone has at least ten counts. CDR3 protein: CASSYFPFEQYF. The CDR3 coding sequence is TGTGCCAGCAGTTATTTTCCATTCGAGCAGTACTTC. The rearrangement joins TRBV12-3 or TRBV12-4 to TRBJ2-7; no reliable D call. Trimming took 4 bases from V and 6 from J, leaving 10 bases between them. The CDR3 runs 12 residues.

The chain couples TRBV9 to TRBJ1-6, with D perhaps TRBD1 (5 bases). Looked up from germline, CDR1 is SGDLS and CDR2 is YYNGEE. The CDR3 runs 14 residues. Trimming removed 7 bases from V and 9 bases from J, with 17 bases in between. CDR3 protein: CASSVGGVISPLHF. The CDR3 DNA is TGTGCCAGCTCAGTGGGGGGAGTGATTTCACCCCTCCACTTT.

J is TRBJ2-7 and V is TRBV7-9, with D maybe TRBD2 (5 bases). V lost 5 bases, J lost 3 bases, and 26 bases lay in between. In germline, CDR1 is SEHNR, CDR2 FQNEAQ (reference sequence). The CDR3 loop spans 18 amino acids. CDR3 protein: CASSPFLGGLVGDYEQYF. The CDR3 DNA sequence: TGTGCCAGCAGCCCGTTTTTGGGCGGGTTGGTTGGGGACTACGAGCAGTACTTC.

The chain combines TRBV19 with TRBJ1-1; no clear D gene. CDR1 is LNHDA and CDR2 is SQIVND in the germline V gene (reference sequence). This CDR3 spans 13 amino acids. V was trimmed by 4 bases and J by 1 base, leaving 7 bases between them. The CDR3: CASSTGGNTEAFF. CDR3 sequence (DNA): TGTGCCAGTAGTACCGGTGGGAACACTGAAGCTTTCTTT.